A selection of T cell receptor beta chains follows, all from one sample in a study of blood T cell repertoires in COVID-19. Using immunoSEQ multiplex PCR, the repertoire was profiled, and TCRdb retains in-frame clones only, with some absent. This table holds about 50,000 clones, about 86% found once. The sample comprised peripheral blood. The receptor source for this set is a man older than 75 with active COVID-19. Both conserved end residues are part of each CDR3. The order of the fields is J gene, clone size, V gene, D gene, CDR3 DNA, CDR3 protein. D genes are given only for firm matches. The size of a clone is reported for some rows only, either as once, few or many, or as a class for expanded clones.

J gene: TRBJ1-1
clone size: .
V gene: TRBV7-2
D gene: .
CDR3 DNA: TGTGCCAGCAGCTTAGGACAGGCCAGGACTGAAGCTTTCTTT
CDR3 protein: CASSLGQARTEAFF

J gene: TRBJ1-1
clone size: .
V gene: TRBV5-6
D gene: .
CDR3 DNA: TGTGCCAGCAGCCGTGCCCAAGACAGAGATACCACTGAAGCTTTCTTT
CDR3 protein: CASSRAQDRDTTEAFF

J gene: TRBJ1-2
clone size: .
V gene: TRBV19
D gene: .
CDR3 DNA: TGTGCCAGTAGTTCCAGAACCTATGGCTACACCTTC
CDR3 protein: CASSSRTYGYTF

J gene: TRBJ1-4
clone size: .
V gene: TRBV28
D gene: TRBD1
CDR3 DNA: TGTGCCAGCAGGGGGACAGGGTCGCGCGAAAAACTGTTTTTT
CDR3 protein: CASRGTGSREKLFF

J gene: TRBJ2-1
clone size: .
V gene: TRBV25-1
D gene: .
CDR3 DNA: TGTGCCAGCAGTGAACCGGGGGTTTCCTACAATGAGCAGTTCTTC
CDR3 protein: CASSEPGVSYNEQFF

J gene: TRBJ2-3
clone size: once
V gene: TRBV7-2
D gene: TRBD2
CDR3 DNA: TGTGCCAGCAGCTTAGCAGGGACTAGGAGCGCAGATACGCAGTATTTT
CDR3 protein: CASSLAGTRSADTQYF

J gene: TRBJ2-4
clone size: .
V gene: TRBV10-2
D gene: TRBD2
CDR3 DNA: TGCGCCAGCAGTATGACTAGCGGGAGTGCGGACATTCAGTACTTC
CDR3 protein: CASSMTSGSADIQYF

J gene: TRBJ1-2
clone size: .
V gene: TRBV7-2
D gene: TRBD1
CDR3 DNA: TGTGCCAGCAGCTCCCGGACAGGGGCATCAGGAGCTAACTATGGCTACACCTTC
CDR3 protein: CASSSRTGASGANYGYTF

J gene: TRBJ2-7
clone size: few
V gene: TRBV5-1
D gene: TRBD1
CDR3 DNA: TGCGCCAGCAGCTTGGAGACAGGGATAAACGAGCAGTACTTC
CDR3 protein: CASSLETGINEQYF

J gene: TRBJ2-6
clone size: .
V gene: TRBV3-1/TRBV3-2
D gene: .
CDR3 DNA: TGTGCCAGCAGCCAAACTAGCTCTGGGGCCAACGTCCTGACTTTC
CDR3 protein: CASSQTSSGANVLTF

J gene: TRBJ2-2
clone size: .
V gene: TRBV5-1
D gene: .
CDR3 DNA: TGCGCCAGCAGCTTATTGGCGAGGGACTCCATGGGGGAGCTGTTTTTT
CDR3 protein: CASSLLARDSMGELFF

J gene: TRBJ2-1
clone size: .
V gene: TRBV24-1
D gene: TRBD1
CDR3 DNA: TGTGCCACCAGTGATCCGGGACAGCTAAACAATGAGCAGTTCTTC
CDR3 protein: CATSDPGQLNNEQFF

J gene: TRBJ2-7
clone size: .
V gene: TRBV19
D gene: TRBD1
CDR3 DNA: TGTGCCAGTACCCCGCGCCCCAAATCACAGGGGGCCCACGAGCAGTACTTC
CDR3 protein: CASTPRPKSQGAHEQYF

J gene: TRBJ2-5
clone size: few
V gene: TRBV5-1
D gene: TRBD2
CDR3 DNA: TGCGCCAGCACTCCCAATAGCGGGAGTGACGAGACCCAGTACTTC
CDR3 protein: CASTPNSGSDETQYF

J gene: TRBJ1-2
clone size: .
V gene: TRBV9
D gene: TRBD1
CDR3 DNA: TGTGCCAGCAGCCCCAGGTTCCAGGGGGACTATGGCTACACCTTC
CDR3 protein: CASSPRFQGDYGYTF

J gene: TRBJ2-7
clone size: .
V gene: TRBV12-3/TRBV12-4
D gene: TRBD1
CDR3 DNA: TGTGCCAGCGGCGACGGGACAGCCTACGAGCAGTACTTC
CDR3 protein: CASGDGTAYEQYF

J gene: TRBJ1-3
clone size: few
V gene: TRBV4-1
D gene: TRBD1
CDR3 DNA: TGCGCCAGCAGCCATCGGCCGGGACAGGGGACGATCTCTGGAAACACCATATATTTT
CDR3 protein: CASSHRPGQGTISGNTIYF

J gene: TRBJ2-1
clone size: .
V gene: TRBV7-9
D gene: TRBD2
CDR3 DNA: TGTGCCAGCAGCTTAAACCCTGGACTAGCGCAGTTCTTC
CDR3 protein: CASSLNPGLAQFF

J gene: TRBJ1-5
clone size: .
V gene: TRBV27
D gene: .
CDR3 DNA: TGTGCCAGCAGTTTAGTCGCAGGGATTCATAGCAATCAGCCCCAGCATTTT
CDR3 protein: CASSLVAGIHSNQPQHF

J gene: TRBJ2-3
clone size: .
V gene: TRBV10-3
D gene: .
CDR3 DNA: TGTGCCACCACAAACGTGGGAGAAGGGACAGATACGCAGTATTTT
CDR3 protein: CATTNVGEGTDTQYF

J gene: TRBJ2-7
clone size: .
V gene: TRBV10-3
D gene: .
CDR3 DNA: TGTGCCATCAGCCGGGACTTCGACGAGCAGTACTTC
CDR3 protein: CAISRDFDEQYF

J gene: TRBJ1-1
clone size: .
V gene: TRBV19
D gene: .
CDR3 DNA: TGTGCCAGTAGTATAGATTCTAGGTACTATGAAGCTTTCTTT
CDR3 protein: CASSIDSRYYEAFF

J gene: TRBJ2-3
clone size: .
V gene: TRBV27
D gene: TRBD2
CDR3 DNA: TGTGCCAGCAGGAAACTAGCGGGAGGGCATGCAGATACGCAGTATTTT
CDR3 protein: CASRKLAGGHADTQYF